Listed here is a single TCR beta chain. This clone showed up just once. Its antigen is currently not known. One base away there is no much larger clone; base qualities are not given. This sample stems from a study of blood T cell repertoires in COVID-19 (TCRdb year 2020). Regarding the research as a whole: Samples covering the acute and convalescent phases of COVID-19 were provided by collaborators in the United States, Italy and Spain. Where available, HLA class I and class II types were taken from metadata supplied by the sample provider and were not determined by assay-based typing. Deeply sampled blood TCRbeta repertoires from subjects exposed to, actively infected with, or recovered from COVID-19 were included in the dataset. A freely available public database, intended as a resource for researchers studying the immune response to SARS-CoV-2, is where the repertoires were released. The material from the prospective study consisted of cDNA or gDNA derived from T cells, B-cell-depleted T cells, or PBMCs. Samples were obtained from the ongoing ImmuneRACE study (first 160 participants) and from over 1,000 subjects provided by 6 global collaborators. A de-identified subject ID, COVID-19 status, age in years and sex were almost always included in the sample metadata.

Whole blood was collected in K2EDTA tubes by collaborating institutions according to the institutions' own protocols. For TCRbeta analysis, collaborators shipped samples in one of three forms: frozen whole blood, isolated PBMCs, or DNA extracted from either of those sample types. TCRbeta CDR3 regions were amplified from genomic DNA by means of the immunoSEQ Assay, a bias-controlled multiplex PCR. Processing in the source paper ran as follows. The number of nucleated cells in each sample was estimated by amplification of reference gene primers within the assay. To quantify the absolute abundance of each unique TCRbeta CDR3 rearrangement, sequence reads were collapsed and filtered. For each sample, productive Simpson clonality was calculated as the square root of Simpson's diversity index over productive rearrangements. Held by TCRdb, this immuneACCESS table contains in-frame sequences only and omits some clones. Under half of the omission traces to an unresolved V gene where checked; the cause of the rest is unknown. Clone size and V and J calls were adopted from that table, with D and trimming inferred from the DNA. Present in this sample are about 59,000 clones, approximately 78% of which were seen just once. The ten top clones hold around 12% of the sample.

Trimming accounts for 9 bases at V and 5 bases at J, while the number of junction bases matched to no gene is 4. Reading from cysteine to phenylalanine, the CDR3 counts 14 amino acids. Of all the DNA, just the CDR3 is kept, 42 bases in frame from base 1. The germline V gene supplies CDR1 MGHRA and CDR2 YSYEKL. What the study reported, not specific to this receptor: How much clinical and demographic metadata was included differed by source and by participant, and the metadata was provided uncurated.

This TCR was recovered from an elderly man with acute or convalescent COVID-19. Specimen: peripheral blood. This chain is built from TRBV4-1 and TRBJ2-2, and 12 junction bases match TRBD2. The CDR3 region reads CASTGLAGTGELFF. The base sequence is TGCGCCAGTACTGGACTAGCGGGAACCGGGGAGCTGTTTTTT.